These 6 T cell receptor beta chains were sequenced from one sample in a study of T-cell memory formation after mild COVID-19. One entry per CDR3 protein, called by TCRdb with MiXCR from the 5' RACE reads. The sample contains about 270,000 distinct CDR3 sequences, approximately 19% of which appear only once. The sequencing sample was made of PBMCs or a T cell subset sorted from them (not recorded which). Receptor source: a young man who had mild COVID-19 (a few samples of this study predate the infection). Cell type and time point are not known.

The chain employs TRBV7-9 and TRBJ2-7, with D possibly matching TRBD1 (6 bases). The CDR3 runs to 13 residues. CDR1 is SEHNR and CDR2 is FQNEAQ in the germline V gene (reference sequence). The V gene lost 5 bases and the J gene lost 2 bases, with 10 bases spanning the gap. The CDR3 is CASSLTGPYEQYF. DNA of the CDR3: TGTGCCAGCAGCCTAACAGGGCCCTACGAGCAGTACTTC.

The sample holds a few counts of this clonotype. The CDR3, as DNA: TGTGCCAGCAGCCAAGTAGGGACAGGGGTGTACTATGGCTACACCTTC. Translated: CASSQVGTGVYYGYTF. The rearrangement joins TRBV4-2 to TRBJ1-2, with 10 bases fitting TRBD1. The V segment lost 1 base and the J segment 3 bases; nucleotides outside the gene matches: 5. The germline V gene encodes CDR1 LGHNA and CDR2 YNFKEQ. The CDR3 contains 16 residues.

This clonotype was counted between two and nine times. V and J are TRBV6-1 and TRBJ2-5; TRBD1 matches at 10 bases. After removal of 1 base from V and 4 bases from J, the junction contained 3 bases not matched to a gene. Germline V gene lookup returns CDR1 MNHNS and CDR2 SASEGT. The length of the CDR3 is 15 residues. CDR3 residues: CASSEETGGAETQYF. The CDR3 nucleotides are TGTGCCAGCAGTGAAGAGACAGGGGGCGCAGAGACCCAGTACTTC.

This clonotype was detected only a few times. J is TRBJ1-1 and V is TRBV7-9; D is undetermined. Germline-derived CDR1 and CDR2 are SEHNR and FQNEAQ (reference sequence). Trimming removed 2 bases at V and 7 bases at J, with 11 bases between. This CDR3 comprises 13 residues. This CDR3 reads CASSLRETGEAFF. The CDR3 bases are TGTGCCAGCAGCTTAAGAGAGACGGGTGAAGCTTTCTTT.

This clonotype came up a few times. The V gene is TRBV29-1, the J gene TRBJ2-3; TRBD2 matches 11 bases. The CDR3 is made up of 13 amino acids. CDR1 is SQVTM, CDR2 ANQGSEA, per germline. In DNA form, the CDR3 reads TGCAACGCCGGGACTAGCGGTACAGATACGCAGTATTTT. It specifies CNAGTSGTDTQYF.

The chain carries TRBV2 and TRBJ1-5; a weak D match, TRBD1 (6 bases). Germline CDR1 reads SNHLY; CDR2 reads FYNNEI. This CDR3 region has 13 residues. Trimming took 8 bases from V and 4 from J, leaving 12 bases between them. Written as DNA, the CDR3 is TGTGCCAGCGGAAGAACAGGGAATCAGCCCCAGCATTTT. It is translated as CASGRTGNQPQHF.